A single sample is the source of the 29 T cell receptor beta chains below, sequenced in a study of graft-versus-host responses after intestinal transplantation. The repertoire was sequenced with immunoSEQ multiplex PCR; TCRdb's copy has only in-frame clones and lacks some. The sample records fewer than 30,000 clones, approximately 95% being singletons. The starting material was PBMCs, obtained 18 days after transplant. The receptors originated from a human patient who received an intestinal transplant, so some T cells may come from the graft donor.

The chain employs TRBV5-1 and TRBJ1-1, with a weak D call TRBD1 (6 bases). This CDR3 comprises 15 residues. V shed 2 bases and J shed 1 base, with 12 bases lying between them. Germline V gene sequence: CDR1 SGHRS, CDR2 YFSETQ. This CDR3 is CASSFRTGRNTEAFF. The CDR3 DNA follows: TGCGCCAGCAGCTTCAGAACAGGGCGGAACACTGAAGCTTTCTTT.

The chain couples TRBV29-1 to TRBJ2-7; D unresolved. CDR3 size: 11 residues. Germline lookup yields CDR1 SQVTM and CDR2 ANQGSEA. V gave up 4 bases and J gave up 2 bases, with 6 bases separating them. The CDR3 region has the DNA TGCAGCGTTGTGGACCCCTACGAGCAGTACTTC. It translates to CSVVDPYEQYF.

The chain joins TRBV10-2 to TRBJ1-1, with no clear D. The CDR3 contains 10 residues. The ends were cut back, 7 bases at V and 13 bases at J, with 13 bases in the middle. Germline V CDR1 and CDR2: WSHSY, SAAADI. CDR3 sequence: CASIGADVFF. CDR3 nucleotide sequence: TGCGCCAGCATAGGCGCGGATGTTTTCTTT.

This chain joins TRBV7-7 and TRBJ2-2; D not certain. Germline-derived CDR1 and CDR2 are SSHAT and FNYEAQ (reference sequence). Trimming took 7 bases from V and 2 from J, leaving 8 bases between them. The length of the CDR3 is 13 residues. The CDR3 sequence: CASTDVNTGELFF. CDR3 sequence (DNA): TGTGCCAGCACAGATGTAAACACCGGGGAGCTGTTTTTT.

This chain joins TRBV27 and TRBJ2-7; D is uncertain. The CDR3 extends over 14 amino acids. Germline V gene data show CDR1 as MNHEY and CDR2 as SMNVEV (reference sequence). V was shortened by 4 bases and J by 6 bases, with 16 bases between the two germline ends. Written as DNA, the CDR3 is TGTGCCAGCAGTTCCCTGGACCGATGGGTCGAGCAGTACTTC. Protein product: CASSSLDRWVEQYF.

This chain joins TRBV5-1 and TRBJ2-7; 7 bases are a match to TRBD2. The CDR3 contains 15 residues. Losses at the gene ends were 3 bases for V and 1 base for J; bases not matched to a gene: 7. CDR1 is SGHRS and CDR2 is YFSETQ in the germline V gene. As DNA, the CDR3 is TGCGCCAGCAGCTCCAGCGGGACCGGTTCCTACGAGCAGTACTTC. Protein product: CASSSSGTGSYEQYF. Together with reference TRBV5-1 and TRBJ2-7, the CDR3 gives the full variable domain: KAGVTQTPRYLIKTRGQQVTLSCSPISGHRSVSWYQQTPGQGLQFLFEYFSETQRNKGNFPGRFSGRQFSNSRSEMNVSTLELGDSALYLCASSSSGTGSYEQYFGPGTRLTVT.

V and J are TRBV14 and TRBJ2-7; TRBD2 agrees at 9 bases. CDR1 SGHDN and CDR2 FVKESK come from the germline V gene. CDR3 length: 14 residues. J was trimmed by 7 bases and V by 4 bases; bases with no gene match: 8. The CDR3 loop is CASSPTSGPREQYF. CDR3 in DNA: TGTGCCAGCAGCCCGACTAGCGGTCCTAGGGAGCAGTACTTC.

The chain has TRBV5-1 and TRBJ2-7; D unclear. Trimming left V 2 bases short and J 3 bases short, with 15 bases between. The germline CDR1 and CDR2 sequences are SGHRS and YFSETQ. The CDR3 is made up of 15 amino acids. The chain's CDR3 is CASSFQVGPSYEQYF. The CDR3 bases are TGCGCCAGCAGCTTCCAGGTTGGACCGAGCTACGAGCAGTACTTC.

The chain carries TRBV7-6 and TRBJ2-7; D unclear. The CDR3 is 15 amino acids. The germline V and J ends were trimmed by 3 bases and 0 bases, with 12 bases remaining between them. Germline loops: CDR1 SGHVS, CDR2 FNYEAQ. The DNA of the CDR3 is TGTGCCAGCAGCTTGATGCCAGAAGACTCCTACGAGCAGTACTTC. Translating it yields CASSLMPEDSYEQYF.

V and J are TRBV7-9 and TRBJ2-1, with 10 bases lining up with TRBD1. This CDR3 has 15 amino acids. Per germline, CDR1 SEHNR and CDR2 FQNEAQ (reference sequence). V was clipped by 4 bases and J by 6 bases; unmatched bases: 6. The CDR3 DNA reads as TGTGCCAGCAGCTCCGGACAGGGGGAAATCAATGAGCAGTTCTTC. Translating gives CASSSGQGEINEQFF.

This clone was counted a single time. The chain is built from TRBV5-5 and TRBJ2-1; D is unresolved. The germline V gene encodes CDR1 SGHKS and CDR2 YYEKEE (reference sequence). The ends were cut back, 0 bases at V and 7 bases at J, with 11 bases in the middle. The CDR3 totals 14 residues. CDR3 DNA sequence: TGTGCCAGCAGCTTGGTTGGGGTCGCGAATGAGCAGTTCTTC. Translation: CASSLVGVANEQFF.

The rearrangement joins TRBV27 to TRBJ1-1, with D possibly matching TRBD1 (6 bases). V lost 5 bases and J lost 3, with 10 bases in between. This CDR3 has 13 residues. Germline CDR1 and CDR2: MNHEY and SMNVEV (reference sequence). The CDR3 nucleotides are TGTGCCAGCAGTCAAGCAGGGGACACTGAAGCTTTCTTT. It specifies CASSQAGDTEAFF.

The CDR3 DNA is TGCGCCAGCAGCCAAGTATACGGAAAGAAGAACACTGAAGCTTTCTTT. Translation: CASSQVYGKKNTEAFF. The rearrangement uses TRBV4-1 and TRBJ1-1; D is unclear. The CDR3 extends over 16 amino acids. V dropped 1 base and J dropped 1 base, with 13 bases sitting between them. Germline V gene data show CDR1 as MGHRA and CDR2 as YSYEKL.

The genes are TRBV4-1 and TRBJ1-6; 7 positions match TRBD1. Per the germline V gene, CDR1 is MGHRA and CDR2 is YSYEKL. The junction had 3 bases not matched to a gene; V was cut back by 3 bases and J by 10 bases. The CDR3 is 13 residues long. CDR3 region: CASSHQGGSPLHF. Written as DNA, the CDR3 is TGCGCCAGCAGCCACCAGGGGGGGTCACCCCTCCACTTT.

The rearrangement links TRBV5-5 to TRBJ1-1; D gene unclear. The CDR3 consists of 15 residues. Germline CDR1 and CDR2: SGHKS and YYEKEE (reference sequence). The ends were cut back, 0 bases at V and 1 base at J, with 10 bases in the middle. For the CDR3, the DNA is TGTGCCAGCAGCTTGGGTGGGTTCGGGAACACTGAAGCTTTCTTT. The encoded protein is CASSLGGFGNTEAFF. Looking up the rest from reference TRBV5-5 and TRBJ1-1 gives the full variable domain: DAGVTQSPTHLIKTRGQQVTLRCSPISGHKSVSWYQQVLGQGPQFIFQYYEKEERGRGNFPDRFSARQFPNYSSELNVNALLLGDSALYLCASSLGGFGNTEAFFGQGTRLTVV.

The V call is TRBV11-2, the J call TRBJ1-6; D not resolved. The CDR3 is made up of 13 amino acids. The germline V gene encodes CDR1 SGHAT and CDR2 FQNNGV. Trimming took 2 bases from V and 9 from J, leaving 8 bases between them. The CDR3 loop is CASSLTGSSPLHF. The DNA of the CDR3 is TGTGCCAGCAGCTTAACCGGGAGTTCACCCCTCCACTTT.

The V call is TRBV5-4, the J call TRBJ1-2; D may be TRBD1 (6 bases). V lost 0 bases, J lost 6 bases, and 9 bases lay in between. The CDR3 totals 13 residues. CDR1 SGHNT and CDR2 YYREEE come from the germline V gene (reference sequence). This CDR3 reads CASSLGGGHGYTF. CDR3 nucleotides: TGTGCCAGCAGCTTGGGGGGGGGCCATGGCTACACCTTC.

V is TRBV5-6 and J is TRBJ2-5; 10 bases map to TRBD2. CDR1 is SGHDT, CDR2 YYEEEE, per germline. There are 14 residues in the CDR3. J gave up 3 bases and V 4 bases, and 3 bases lay outside the gene matches. DNA of the CDR3: TGTGCCAGCAGCCAAGCGGGGGGGAAAGAGACCCAGTACTTC. It specifies CASSQAGGKETQYF.

The J gene is TRBJ1-2, the V gene TRBV19, with D uncertain. CDR1 LNHDA and CDR2 SQIVND come from the germline V gene (reference sequence). Between the trimmed V and J ends, which lost 0 bases and 8 bases, there was a span of 16 bases. This CDR3 comprises 15 residues. The CDR3 nucleotides are TGTGCCAGTAGTATAGATGGGGAGGGAGTCGGCGGCTACACCTTC. Translating gives CASSIDGEGVGGYTF.

This chain uses TRBV4-2 with TRBJ1-1; the D is unclear. Germline CDR1 and CDR2: LGHNA and YNFKEQ. Trimming removed 0 bases from V and 8 bases from J, with 4 bases in between. This CDR3 contains 11 residues. The CDR3 region is CASSQDREAFF. The CDR3, as DNA: TGTGCCAGCAGCCAAGATAGGGAAGCTTTCTTT.

The V and J genes are TRBV11-2 and TRBJ2-1, with 12 nucleotides matching TRBD2. In germline, CDR1 is SGHAT, CDR2 FQNNGV. With 1 base clipped from V and 10 bases from J, the junction kept 8 bases outside the gene matches. The CDR3 covers 16 residues. The CDR3 coding sequence is TGTGCCAGCAGCTTAGGCACTAGCGGGGGGCGGGGGGAGCAGTTCTTC. This encodes CASSLGTSGGRGEQFF. The whole variable domain, remainder taken from reference TRBV11-2 and TRBJ2-1, is EAGVAQSPRYKIIEKRQSVAFWCNPISGHATLYWYQQILGQGPKLLIQFQNNGVVDDSQLPKDRFSAERLKGVDSTLKIQPAKLEDSAVYLCASSLGTSGGRGEQFFGPGTRLTVL.

J is TRBJ1-2 and V is TRBV7-9; no reliable D call. This CDR3 is 15 amino acids long. Germline values: CDR1 SEHNR, CDR2 FQNEAQ (reference sequence). V shed 1 base and J shed 0 bases, with 9 bases lying between them. The CDR3 DNA reads as TGTGCCAGCAGCTTAGAAGAGGCTCCTAACTATGGCTACACCTTC. It codes for CASSLEEAPNYGYTF.

This clone was found once. The rearrangement uses TRBV7-9 and TRBJ1-1; 11 bases agree with TRBD1. CDR1 is SEHNR and CDR2 is FQNEAQ in the germline V gene (reference sequence). V lost 2 bases to trimming and J lost 4 bases; unmatched junction nucleotides: 3. The length of the CDR3 is 15 residues. This CDR3 reads CASSLTGQGATEAFF. DNA for the CDR3: TGTGCCAGCAGCTTAACAGGACAGGGGGCCACTGAAGCTTTCTTT.

The chain uses TRBV5-4 and TRBJ1-1; D is unresolved. V was trimmed by 0 bases and J by 7 bases, leaving 10 bases between them. This CDR3 is 13 amino acids long. Germline lookup yields CDR1 SGHNT and CDR2 YYREEE (reference sequence). CDR3: CASSLEVTGEAFF. DNA for the CDR3: TGTGCCAGCAGCTTGGAGGTTACTGGTGAAGCTTTCTTT.

The chain recombines TRBV28 with TRBJ2-5, with D perhaps TRBD2 (7 bases). CDR1 and CDR2 from the germline V gene are MDHEN and SYDVKM. The CDR3 is 15 residues long. The V gene lost 4 bases and the J gene lost 4 bases, with 16 bases spanning the gap. The CDR3 protein is CASSWAGASLETQYF. In DNA form, the CDR3 reads TGTGCCAGCAGTTGGGCGGGGGCCAGCTTAGAGACCCAGTACTTC.

This chain joins TRBV11-2 and TRBJ2-6, with 7 bases matching TRBD1. V lost 3 bases, J lost 2 bases, and 4 bases stayed unmatched. This CDR3 comprises 16 residues. Looked up from germline, CDR1 is SGHAT and CDR2 is FQNNGV. CDR3 DNA sequence: TGTGCCAGCAGCTTCCACAGGGGTACTGGGGCCAACGTCCTGACTTTC. Translation: CASSFHRGTGANVLTF.

The V and J genes are TRBV4-1 and TRBJ1-2; no definite D call. V was cut by 0 bases and J by 4 bases, with 15 bases left in between. CDR3 length: 16 amino acids. The V gene's germline CDR1 is MGHRA and CDR2 YSYEKL. CDR3 coding DNA: TGCGCCAGCAGCCAAGATCTCGGAACCAAGGGCTATGGCTACACCTTC. It encodes CASSQDLGTKGYGYTF.

This clone was recorded a few times. The chain employs TRBV18 and TRBJ2-7; TRBD1 agrees at 10 bases. V lost 3 bases, J lost 2 bases, and 10 bases stayed unmatched. CDR1 and CDR2 (germline): KGHSH, LQKENI. The CDR3 is 17 amino acids. This CDR3 reads CASSPSPAGTGAYEQYF. Written as DNA, the CDR3 is TGTGCCAGCTCACCTAGCCCAGCCGGGACAGGGGCCTACGAGCAGTACTTC.

The J gene is TRBJ2-7, the V gene TRBV11-1; D call uncertain. The V gene's germline CDR1 is SGHAT and CDR2 FQDESV (reference sequence). Trimming removed 5 bases at V and 5 bases at J, with 10 bases between. This CDR3 contains 12 residues. The CDR3 here is CASSPRFDEQYF. As DNA, the CDR3 is TGTGCCAGCAGCCCGAGGTTCGACGAGCAGTACTTC.